The 23 T cell receptor beta chains below come from one sample, sequenced in a study of monozygotic twins with cystic fibrosis. The data were produced by immunoSEQ multiplex PCR, yet TCRdb's version contains in-frame clones alone and is incomplete. Of 30,000 to 35,000 clones listed, around 66% are singletons. Sequencing was performed on blood. The receptors originated from a girl under 18 with cystic fibrosis.

The chain combines TRBV7-2 with TRBJ2-1; no definite D call. Germline V gene sequence: CDR1 SGHTA, CDR2 FQGNSA. The CDR3 extends over 12 amino acids. Trimming stripped 5 bases from V and 9 bases from J, with 11 bases between. CDR3 DNA sequence: TGTGCCAGCAGCCGCCCAGCGAGTGAGCAGTTCTTC. Residues: CASSRPASEQFF.

This chain links TRBV5-1 with TRBJ2-2, with D perhaps TRBD2 (6 bases). Germline V gene data show CDR1 as SGHRS and CDR2 as YFSETQ. V lost 4 bases and J 5 bases, leaving 21 bases between the germline ends. The CDR3 contains 17 residues. CDR3 residues: CASSTSLASVQTGELFF. As DNA, the CDR3 is TGCGCCAGCAGCACCTCTTTAGCTAGCGTACAGACCGGGGAGCTGTTTTTT.

The chain has TRBV30 and TRBJ2-7; no clear D. The CDR3 runs 12 residues. Trimming removed 4 bases from V and 3 bases from J, with 10 bases in between. Germline V gene lookup returns CDR1 GTSNPN and CDR2 SVGIG (reference sequence). The DNA of the CDR3 is TGTGCCTGGAATCCAACAAGCTACGAGCAGTACTTC. Protein sequence: CAWNPTSYEQYF. The full variable domain, completed using reference TRBV30 and TRBJ2-7, is SQTIHQWPATLVQPVGSPLSLECTVEGTSNPNLYWYRQAAGRGLQLLFYSVGIGQISSEVPQNLSASRPQDRQFILSSKKLLLSDSGFYLCAWNPTSYEQYFGPGTRLTVT.

The rearrangement uses TRBV4-1 and TRBJ2-3; TRBD2 agrees at 9 bases. Germline CDR1 reads MGHRA; CDR2 reads YSYEKL. The CDR3 is 14 amino acids. The J segment lost 5 bases and the V segment lost 1 base, leaving 1 base of the junction unmatched. Here the CDR3 DNA reads TGCGCCAGCAGCCAAGGCGGGGGGGTAGATACGCAGTATTTT. Protein sequence: CASSQGGGVDTQYF.

The chain employs TRBV6-5 and TRBJ2-5, with a possible D match to TRBD1 (6 bases). The CDR3 totals 15 residues. Germline V gene lookup returns CDR1 MNHEY and CDR2 SVGAGI. V gave up 6 bases and J gave up 0 bases, with 14 bases separating them. Written as DNA, the CDR3 is TGTGCCAGCAGCCAGTTCAGGGGAAACCAAGAGACCCAGTACTTC. Translated: CASSQFRGNQETQYF.

V and J are TRBV6-5 and TRBJ2-7; tentative D call: TRBD1 (6 bases). CDR1 and CDR2 (germline): MNHEY, SVGAGI. This CDR3 spans 15 amino acids. V gave up 0 bases and J gave up 2 bases, with 11 bases separating them. The CDR3 reads CASSYSGQKAYEQYF. The CDR3 DNA follows: TGTGCCAGCAGTTACTCAGGACAGAAAGCCTACGAGCAGTACTTC.

The V and J genes are TRBV18 and TRBJ1-1; D is undetermined. The germline V gene encodes CDR1 KGHSH and CDR2 LQKENI. V lost 0 bases and J lost 2, with 4 bases in between. There are 13 residues in the CDR3. The CDR3, as DNA: TGTGCCAGCTCACCACCGTACAACACTGAAGCTTTCTTT. The encoded protein is CASSPPYNTEAFF.

The chain has TRBV7-9 and TRBJ2-1; D call uncertain. Germline V gene lookup returns CDR1 SEHNR and CDR2 FQNEAQ (reference sequence). The CDR3 spans 12 residues. Deletions cut 1 base from V and 8 bases from J, with 6 bases between. CDR3 loop: CASSLEVYEQFF. CDR3 nucleotide sequence: TGTGCCAGCAGCTTAGAGGTGTATGAGCAGTTCTTC.

The chain carries TRBV18 and TRBJ2-1, with D hard to call. The CDR3 totals 12 residues. Trimming removed 3 bases from V and 7 bases from J, with 7 bases in between. Germline V CDR1 and CDR2: KGHSH, LQKENI. The CDR3 DNA is TGTGCCAGCTCACCCCTCGGGAATGAGCAGTTCTTC. This sequence encodes CASSPLGNEQFF. Full variable domain (outside the CDR3, taken from reference TRBV18 and TRBJ2-1): NAGVMQNPRHLVRRRGQEARLRCSPMKGHSHVYWYRQLPEEGLKFMVYLQKENIIDESGMPKERFSAEFPKEGPSILRIQQVVRGDSAAYFCASSPLGNEQFFGPGTRLTVL.

The CDR3: CAAGVPELFF. The CDR3 DNA reads as TGTGCCGCGGGGGTTCCGGAGCTGTTTTTT. This chain uses TRBV27 with TRBJ2-2; 7 positions match TRBD2. With V trimmed by 11 bases and J by 10 bases, 4 bases remained unmatched. From germline, CDR1 is MNHEY and CDR2 SMNVEV (reference sequence). The CDR3 is made up of 10 amino acids.

The chain is built from TRBV5-4 and TRBJ1-1; TRBD1 is a possible D gene (6 bases). This CDR3 spans 12 amino acids. Germline V gives CDR1 SGHNT, CDR2 YYREEE (reference sequence). The V end lost 4 bases, the J end lost 8 bases, and 12 bases lay between the germline ends. The CDR3 region has the DNA TGTGCCAGCAGCGAGGGACACTCCGAAGCTTTCTTT. It translates to CASSEGHSEAFF. The complete variable domain, with remaining parts taken from reference TRBV5-4 and TRBJ1-1, reads ETGVTQSPTHLIKTRGQQVTLRCSSQSGHNTVSWYQQALGQGPQFIFQYYREEENGRGNFPPRFSGLQFPNYSSELNVNALELDDSALYLCASSEGHSEAFFGQGTRLTVV.

J is TRBJ2-3 and V is TRBV7-2, with D perhaps assigned TRBD1 or TRBD2 (5 bases each). V lost 4 bases, J lost 3 bases, and 20 bases lay in between. Per germline, CDR1 SGHTA and CDR2 FQGNSA. This CDR3 has 17 amino acids. CDR3 sequence: CASSSLPGTLSTDTQYF. The CDR3 region has the DNA TGTGCCAGCAGCTCACTACCCGGGACCTTATCGACAGATACGCAGTATTTT.

V gene TRBV7-9 combines with J gene TRBJ2-7; 8 bases agree with TRBD1. CDR1 SEHNR and CDR2 FQNEAQ come from the germline V gene (reference sequence). V lost 1 base and J lost 4; bases outside the gene matches: 6. CDR3 length equals 15 residues. The CDR3 bases are TGTGCCAGCAGCTTAGACGGACAGGGTGGGTACGAGCAGTACTTC. It is translated as CASSLDGQGGYEQYF.

The genes are TRBV23-1 and TRBJ1-5, with D perhaps matching TRBD1 (6 bases). TRBV23-1 is annotated as an ORF whose role is uncertain. The length of the CDR3 is 19 residues. Trimming left V 1 base short and J 0 bases short, with 19 bases between. The CDR3 DNA reads as TGCGCCAGCAGTCAATTTCAAAACAGGGCCCTACATAGCAATCAGCCCCAGCATTTT. Translated: CASSQFQNRALHSNQPQHF.

This chain connects TRBV9 to TRBJ1-2; weak D call: TRBD1 (5 bases). The CDR3 has 14 residues. V was shortened by 4 bases and J by 8 bases, with 18 bases between the two germline ends. Germline V gives CDR1 SGDLS, CDR2 YYNGEE. CDR3 nucleotides: TGTGCCAGCAGCCCGAGGGGAGCCCCCGGGGGCTACACCTTC. The encoded protein is CASSPRGAPGGYTF.

V is TRBV6-5 and J is TRBJ1-2; D unclear. V lost 6 bases and J 2 bases, leaving 16 bases between the germline ends. This CDR3 region has 15 residues. Germline CDR1 is MNHEY and CDR2 is SVGAGI. CDR3: CASSHPWGRNYGYTF. DNA for the CDR3: TGTGCCAGCAGCCACCCGTGGGGTCGAAACTATGGCTACACCTTC.

The chain couples TRBV30 to TRBJ1-1; no firm D call. V lost 2 bases to trimming and J lost 1 base, with 8 bases between them. The germline gives CDR1 GTSNPN, CDR2 SVGIG (reference sequence). The CDR3 totals 13 residues. The CDR3 protein is CAWSISENTEAFF. CDR3 in DNA: TGTGCCTGGAGTATTTCAGAGAACACTGAAGCTTTCTTT.

This clone was observed a few times. The gene calls are TRBV29-1 and TRBJ1-1, with D possibly TRBD1 on 6 matching bases. The CDR3 totals 13 residues. The germline V and J ends were trimmed by 5 bases and 1 base, with 11 bases remaining between them. Germline V gene lookup returns CDR1 SQVTM and CDR2 ANQGSEA. The CDR3 is CSVKTGPNTEAFF. The CDR3 DNA reads TGCAGCGTTAAGACAGGCCCGAACACTGAAGCTTTCTTT.

This chain links TRBV6-6 with TRBJ2-7; D call uncertain. Trimming left V 6 bases short and J 0 bases short, with 18 bases between. The CDR3 spans 16 residues. The germline gives CDR1 MNHNY, CDR2 SVGAGI (reference sequence). The CDR3 DNA reads as TGTGCCAGCAGCTTAATGGCCTGGGGTAGCTCCTACGAGCAGTACTTC. Translation gives CASSLMAWGSSYEQYF.

V is TRBV7-9 and J is TRBJ1-1; 7 bases agree with TRBD1. Germline trimming cut 1 base from V and 1 base from J; bases unmatched to any gene: 15. Per the germline V gene, CDR1 is SEHNR and CDR2 is FQNEAQ (reference sequence). This CDR3 is built from 19 residues. The CDR3 coding sequence is TGTGCCAGCAGCTTAGGTCCCCCCCGGAGGACAGGCGCGAACACTGAAGCTTTCTTT. It specifies CASSLGPPRRTGANTEAFF.

This clone was observed a handful of times. V is TRBV4-2 and J is TRBJ1-1; maybe TRBD1 (5 bases). The V end lost 2 bases, the J end lost 1 base, and 14 bases lay between the germline ends. From germline, CDR1 is LGHNA and CDR2 YNFKEQ. This CDR3 is 16 amino acids long. The CDR3 nucleotides read TGTGCCAGCAGCCAACTCCAGGGCGTGGGGAACACTGAAGCTTTCTTT. Translating it yields CASSQLQGVGNTEAFF.

This clone was seen a few times. V and J are TRBV7-3 and TRBJ2-1, with a tentative D call TRBD2 (5 bases). This CDR3 comprises 15 residues. V was trimmed by 3 bases and J by 2 bases, leaving 11 bases between them. Germline V gives CDR1 SGHTA, CDR2 FQGTGA. This CDR3 reads CASSFGGHPYNEQFF. In DNA form, the CDR3 reads TGTGCCAGCAGCTTCGGAGGCCACCCCTACAATGAGCAGTTCTTC.

The J gene is TRBJ2-1, the V gene TRBV9; TRBD2 agrees at 8 bases. J was trimmed by 2 bases and V by 3 bases; bases with no gene match: 7. The CDR3 spans 16 residues. CDR1 is SGDLS and CDR2 is YYNGEE in the germline V gene. The CDR3 loop is CASSGRTSPPYNEQFF. The CDR3 DNA is TGTGCCAGCAGCGGGCGGACTAGCCCCCCCTACAATGAGCAGTTCTTC.